Listed below are T cell receptor beta chains from one sample, sequenced in a study of T cell responses to AZD1222 COVID-19 vaccine. Sequencing was performed with immunoSEQ multiplex PCR; in TCRdb, only in-frame clones are kept and a portion is missing. The top ten hold 4% of the sample, which has around 150,000 clones, roughly 92% seen once. The input for sequencing was peripheral blood, taken 28 days after the second AZD1222 dose. The receptors come from an adult who received the AZD1222 COVID-19 vaccine. CDR3s include the opening cysteine and the closing phenylalanine or tryptophan. Each record gives: J gene, CDR3 length, V gene, CDR3 protein.

TRBJ1-5	14	TRBV18	CASSPRDQGGPQHF
TRBJ2-3	14	TRBV2	CASTPSAYTDTQYF
TRBJ1-5	19	TRBV4-2	CASSQDQGSRIYSNQPQHF
TRBJ2-2	16	TRBV7-6	CASSNRLPKNTGELFF
TRBJ1-5	14	TRBV29-1	CSVAFVGGGQPQHF
TRBJ2-7	16	TRBV9	CASTPGLAGAGYEQYF
TRBJ1-4	15	TRBV5-6	CASSLGWGQNEKLFF
TRBJ2-3	15	TRBV5-1	CASSLVGDSTDTQYF
TRBJ2-1	13	TRBV29-1	CSAPSGGGLEQFF
TRBJ2-6	14	TRBV7-3	CASSPGAGANVLTF
TRBJ2-2	13	TRBV6-7	CASREIGRRELFF
TRBJ1-6	15	TRBV11-2	CASSSGPLRNSPLHF
TRBJ2-1	15	TRBV10-3	CAITPSGDPYNEQFF
TRBJ2-2	16	TRBV24-1	CATSDTGGKNTGELFF
TRBJ2-1	14	TRBV28	CASSAGTGIDEQFF
TRBJ2-6	13	TRBV5-6	CASQEGGANVLTF
TRBJ1-5	13	TRBV5-6	CASSRQGWQPQHF
TRBJ1-5	14	TRBV6-1	CASSELPGDQPQHF
TRBJ1-2	15	TRBV29-1	CSVGGTGVRKYGYTF
TRBJ2-2	19	TRBV9	CASSHSTTLAGGPAGELFF
TRBJ1-1	16	TRBV27	CASSFSPDRGRFEAFF
TRBJ2-7	13	TRBV6-4	CASSLLAGHEQYF
TRBJ2-3	15	TRBV24-1	CATRASGQGVDTQYF
TRBJ1-1	12	TRBV29-1	CSVLPTDTEAFF
TRBJ2-2	17	TRBV4-1	CASSQDPGGMNTGELFF
TRBJ2-3	13	TRBV25-1	CASSDPGPNPQYF
TRBJ2-1	13	TRBV3-1/TRBV3-2	CASSHGTSNEQFF
TRBJ1-3	11	TRBV12-3/TRBV12-4	CATRGGNTIYF
TRBJ1-2	13	TRBV7-2	CAGSTGGSYGYTF
TRBJ1-3	15	TRBV6-2/TRBV6-3	CASSYGTGSGNTIYF
TRBJ1-2	12	TRBV6-2/TRBV6-3	CASSQGDYGYTF
TRBJ1-6	15	TRBV7-9	CASSFWVSYNSPLHF
TRBJ1-3	16	TRBV6-5	CASSYSPESSGNTIYF
TRBJ1-2	15	TRBV27	CASSLGNPGSYGYTF
TRBJ2-1	15	TRBV5-8	CASSLAVVSYNEQFF
TRBJ2-2	16	TRBV5-1	CASSTGQTVGTGELFF
TRBJ1-1	16	TRBV18	CASSPQGSGVDTEAFF
TRBJ1-4	13	TRBV24-1	CATSDSRNEKLFF
TRBJ2-2	16	TRBV19	CASSPWTGENTGELFF
TRBJ2-7	12	TRBV2	CASSSGPSEQYF
TRBJ2-1	12	TRBV2	CASSPSAGEQFF
TRBJ2-3	18	TRBV11-2	CASKTGTSGTLFRDTQYF
TRBJ2-7	15	TRBV18	CASSPWGDHSYEQYF
TRBJ1-1	14	TRBV7-8	CASSLAGAHTEAFF
TRBJ2-1	17	TRBV23-1	CAREEALAGRGYNEQFF
TRBJ2-3	14	TRBV29-1	CSVDMGASTDTQYF
TRBJ1-1	15	TRBV7-8	CASSSQGSLNTEAFF
TRBJ1-2	14	TRBV29-1	CSVVGQGPIYGYTF
TRBJ2-6	15	TRBV6-1	CASSERGSGANVLTF
TRBJ1-6	17	TRBV27	CASSLLSGAGSDSPLHF
TRBJ1-1	14	TRBV19	CASKTGGGVTEAFF
TRBJ2-1	13	TRBV7-2	CASSLRSYNEQFF
TRBJ2-7	16	TRBV7-6	CASSPRGGQGSYEQYF
TRBJ2-2	15	TRBV18	CASSQTYREPGELFF